This TCR beta chain came from a study of prognosis after radiotherapy for stage I lung cancer. Background on the study: While seven patients had squamous cell carcinoma tumors, the tumors of twelve were adenocarcinoma. With stereotactic body radiotherapy, no patient received any concurrent therapy.

Comments on this clonotype: Its antigen is currently unknown.

Findings and limits, study-wide: Lower values of Shannon entropy after stereotactic body radiation therapy were seen in patients who developed distant metastases.

The genomic DNA TCR beta CDR3 region underwent two rounds of multiplex PCR. Each TRBV and TRBJ gene had its own primer in the first PCR round. The second round, a PCR step, used universal primers. TCRdb fed the multiplex PCR reads into MiXCR, producing one record per CDR3 protein. This repertoire shows about 15,000 distinct CDR3 sequences, about 18% found once; its top ten account for about 37%. The input for sequencing was PBMCs, taken before or after stereotactic body radiation therapy (not recorded which). The TCR originated in a donor aged 50 or older with non-small cell lung cancer.

Written as DNA, the CDR3 is TGTGCCACCAGCCTCCACAGGGGGTCGTACGAGCAGTACTTC. Its protein is CATSLHRGSYEQYF. The chain recombines TRBV15 with TRBJ2-7; 8 bases are a match to TRBD1. V was pared by 5 bases and J by 4 bases, with 7 bases of the junction left unmatched. The CDR3 spans 14 residues. CDR1 is LNHNV and CDR2 is YYDKDF in the germline V gene (reference sequence).